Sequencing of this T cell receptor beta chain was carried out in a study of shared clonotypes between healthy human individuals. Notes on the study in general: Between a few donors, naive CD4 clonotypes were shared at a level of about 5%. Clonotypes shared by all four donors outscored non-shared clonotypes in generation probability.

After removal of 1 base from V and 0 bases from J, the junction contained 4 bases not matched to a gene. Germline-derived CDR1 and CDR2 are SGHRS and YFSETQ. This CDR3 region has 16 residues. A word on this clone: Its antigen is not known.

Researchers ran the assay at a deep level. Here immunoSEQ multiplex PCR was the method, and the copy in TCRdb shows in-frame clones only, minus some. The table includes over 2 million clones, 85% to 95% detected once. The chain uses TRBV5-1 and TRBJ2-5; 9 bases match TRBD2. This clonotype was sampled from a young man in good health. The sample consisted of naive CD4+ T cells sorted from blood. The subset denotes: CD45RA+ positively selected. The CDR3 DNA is TGCGCCAGCAGCTTGTTTGCGGGAGGGTACCAAGAGACCCAGTACTTC. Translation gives CASSLFAGGYQETQYF.